The clone carrying this TCR beta chain was seen repeatedly, ten times or more. Its specificity is unknown. These data are taken from a study of naive and memory T cell subsets. CD4+ T cell IFNgamma after overnight CMV lysate exposure gave donor CMV status. Cells stained for CD3, CD4, CD8, CD45RA and CD27 were sorted into four subsets. V gave up 1 base and J gave up 0 bases, with 7 bases separating them. This CDR3 has 13 residues. Germline CDR1 SQVTM, CDR2 ANQGSEA. An equimolar mix of two oligonucleotides served as the beta constant-region primer for TRBC1 and TRBC2. Ligated cDNA was amplified by four rounds of PCR with nested alpha and beta constant-region primers and SP2. MiXCR, applied by TCRdb to the UMI-ligation and nested PCR reads, yields one record per CDR3 protein. The sample shows around 17,000 distinct CDR3 sequences, just over 8.5% of them seen only once. Study conclusions and caveats: The power law exponent of TCR abundance differed between naive and memory cells. Clonotypes here are unpaired alpha or beta chain sequences.

The chain has TRBV29-1 and TRBJ2-7, with D possibly called TRBD1 or TRBD2 (5 bases each). This sequence was found in a human donor in good health. Sequences were obtained from central memory CD8+ T cells from blood. For the CDR3, the DNA is TGCAGCGTTGAAGGGGACCGCTCCTACGAGCAGTACTTC. Protein sequence: CSVEGDRSYEQYF.